A single sample is the source of the 6 T cell receptor beta chains below, sequenced in a study of blood T cell repertoires in COVID-19. Clones were sequenced by immunoSEQ multiplex PCR, and TCRdb holds only the in-frame ones, with some missing. The sample lists some 56,000 clones, more than 60% occurring once. The sequencing sample was made of peripheral blood. Receptor source: a woman between 50 and 59 years old with active or convalescent COVID-19.

The chain employs TRBV5-6 and TRBJ1-6; D gene ambiguous. Germline V gives CDR1 SGHDT, CDR2 YYEEEE. V was cut by 5 bases and J by 6 bases, with 15 bases left in between. The CDR3 has 15 residues. The chain's CDR3 is CASRVTQRSNSPLHF. The CDR3 region has the DNA TGTGCCAGCAGGGTCACACAGAGAAGTAATTCACCCCTCCACTTT.

The V call is TRBV5-1, the J call TRBJ2-2; possibly TRBD2 for D (6 bases). This CDR3 contains 14 residues. V was pared by 5 bases and J by 2 bases, with 10 bases between. Germline V gives CDR1 SGHRS, CDR2 YFSETQ. The CDR3 sequence: CASSISGNTGELFF. In nucleotides, the CDR3 is TGCGCCAGCAGTATTAGCGGTAACACCGGGGAGCTGTTTTTT.

Written as DNA, the CDR3 is TGCAGTGCTAGTGCTAGCGGGACAGAGACCCAGTACTTC. Translating gives CSASASGTETQYF. The chain is built from TRBV20-1 and TRBJ2-5, with TRBD2 matching over 9 bases. The germline V gene has CDR1 DFQATT and CDR2 SNEGSKA (reference sequence). The CDR3 totals 13 residues. Germline trimming cut 3 bases from V and 4 bases from J; bases unmatched to any gene: 3.

The chain has TRBV5-1 and TRBJ2-7; 7 bases match TRBD1. The CDR3 contains 13 residues. Per germline, CDR1 SGHRS and CDR2 YFSETQ. J was trimmed by 3 bases and V by 6 bases; bases with no gene match: 6. As DNA, the CDR3 is TGCGCCAGCACGCAGGCAGGGGGCTACGAGCAGTACTTC. It translates to CASTQAGGYEQYF.

The chain couples TRBV14 to TRBJ2-3, with 7 positions matching TRBD1. The CDR3 runs to 18 residues. The germline CDR1 and CDR2 sequences are SGHDN and FVKESK. The V segment lost 1 base and the J segment 2 bases; nucleotides outside the gene matches: 12. Here the CDR3 reads CASSQAGGQFCSTDTQYF. The DNA for the CDR3 is TGTGCCAGCAGCCAAGCTGGGGGACAGTTTTGCTCCACAGATACGCAGTATTTT. The full variable domain, completed using reference TRBV14 and TRBJ2-3, is EAGVTQFPSHSVIEKGQTVTLRCDPISGHDNLYWYRRVMGKEIKFLLHFVKESKQDESGMPNNRFLAERTGGTYSTLKVQPAELEDSGVYFCASSQAGGQFCSTDTQYFGPGTRLTVL.

In this sample, this clone turned up a few times. V is TRBV5-1 and J is TRBJ2-1; 7 nucleotides agree with TRBD2. The CDR3 is 13 residues long. The V and J ends lost 4 bases and 10 bases, in that order; junction bases with no gene match: 8. Germline lookup yields CDR1 SGHRS and CDR2 YFSETQ. Here the CDR3 DNA reads TGCGCCAGCAGCCCGGCGGGGGACCGCGAGCAGTTCTTC. Its translation is CASSPAGDREQFF.